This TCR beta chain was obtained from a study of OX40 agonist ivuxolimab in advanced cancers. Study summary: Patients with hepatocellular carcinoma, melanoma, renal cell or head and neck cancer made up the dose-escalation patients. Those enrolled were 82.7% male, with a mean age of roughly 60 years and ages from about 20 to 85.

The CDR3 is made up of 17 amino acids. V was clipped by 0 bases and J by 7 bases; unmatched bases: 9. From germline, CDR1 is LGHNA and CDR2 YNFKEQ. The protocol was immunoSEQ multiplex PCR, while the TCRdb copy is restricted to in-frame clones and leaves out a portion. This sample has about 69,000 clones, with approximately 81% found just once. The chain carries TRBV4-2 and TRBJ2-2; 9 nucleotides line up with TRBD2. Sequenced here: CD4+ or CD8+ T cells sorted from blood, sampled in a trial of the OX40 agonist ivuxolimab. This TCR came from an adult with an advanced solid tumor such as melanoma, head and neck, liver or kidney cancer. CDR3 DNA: TGTGCCAGCAGCCAAGAGGGCGGGAGGGCCGTCGTCGGGGAGCTGTTTTTT. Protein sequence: CASSQEGGRAVVGELFF.